The source of this TCR beta chain is a study of T cell responses to AZD1222 COVID-19 vaccine (dated by TCRdb to the early 2020s). In terms of the full investigation: AZD1222 recipients with second doses at about 4 weeks or about 12 weeks were pooled, because spike-specific TCR depth and breadth did not differ between schedules. A total of more than 230 trial participants underwent TCR sequencing, of whom 207 had received two doses of AZD1222 and roughly 26 had received two doses of the MenACWY control vaccine. Trial participants were enrolled by age into subgroups of 18-55, 56-69 and 70-plus years, and 148, 28 and 57 TCR-sequenced participants, respectively, were included in these subgroups.

About this clone: The antigen this receptor binds is unknown. No much larger clonotype is one base removed from it; base qualities were not supplied.

In light of the paper, this sample's time point label describes: baseline before first vaccination. Samples from vaccinated people were obtained from the UK trials COV001 and COV002, which included a single-blind randomized controlled phase 2/3 trial of AZD1222 (ChAdOx1 nCoV-19) in healthy adults. For TCRbeta chain sequencing, PBMC samples were collected from trial participants at day 0 and at day 28 after the second dose. What the research found in general, with its limitations: CD4 TCRs associated with the vaccine covered the entire spike protein, and the dominant responses were in regions 160-218 and 743-854. Because no day 14 peak-response samples were available, repertoires were characterized only after the peak T cell response. Epitopes outside the regions mutated in the B.1.351 and B.1.1.7 variants were reportedly recognized by nearly half of the unique spike-specific TCRs. Participants were mostly white British and included more females than males, and it was suggested by the authors that clonal diversity may have been underestimated. After two AZD1222 doses, spike-specific TCR breadth and depth were significantly higher than at day 0 and than in MenACWY recipients. Conclusions about previously exposed vaccinees are limited, since just 6 or 7 AZD1222 recipients were seropositive for SARS-CoV-2 at baseline. In the small 56-69-year group, the increase in depth fell short of significance, most likely because of low power.

The CDR3 regions of human TCRbeta chains were analyzed by immunosequencing. On the authors' methods: TCRs in the repertoires were compared against a reference library of SARS-CoV-2-specific TCRs that had been generated with the MIRA antigen-specificity platform. Breadth was defined as the fraction of unique TCRs that were SARS-CoV-2-associated, and depth was defined as the fraction of total T cells that were SARS-CoV-2-associated. Using the MIRA data, every spike-specific TCR was mapped to the spike region that the TCR reacted to and assigned to either a CD4 or a CD8 class. Log10-transformed breadth and depth values were compared by one-way ANOVA with Sidak's multiple comparisons tests. Drawn from immuneACCESS, this table holds only the in-frame rearrangements with V and J called that TCRdb kept. Clones are partly lost; checked studies trace under half to an unresolved V gene and leave the rest unexplained. That table supplies the V and J calls and clone size; D and trimming were determined from the DNA. This sample gives 75,000 to 85,000 clones in total; under 95% of them show up just once. The ten largest clones add up to approximately 4.2% of the sample.

From cysteine to phenylalanine, the CDR3 is 14 amino acids long. CDR3 DNA only is kept here, 42 bases in frame from base 1. The germline ends are 12 bases apart after V is trimmed by 7 bases and J by 0 bases. The germline V gene supplies CDR1 MNHEY and CDR2 SVGAGI. The sample consisted of peripheral blood, taken on day 0 of AZD1222 vaccination. The TCR sequence derives from an adult in good health. The sequence links TRBV6-5 to TRBJ1-1; matching of 5 bases hints at TRBD1 as the D gene. The CDR3 region reads CASTLGPVNTEAFF. The DNA reads TGTGCCAGCACACTGGGACCGGTGAACACTGAAGCTTTCTTT.